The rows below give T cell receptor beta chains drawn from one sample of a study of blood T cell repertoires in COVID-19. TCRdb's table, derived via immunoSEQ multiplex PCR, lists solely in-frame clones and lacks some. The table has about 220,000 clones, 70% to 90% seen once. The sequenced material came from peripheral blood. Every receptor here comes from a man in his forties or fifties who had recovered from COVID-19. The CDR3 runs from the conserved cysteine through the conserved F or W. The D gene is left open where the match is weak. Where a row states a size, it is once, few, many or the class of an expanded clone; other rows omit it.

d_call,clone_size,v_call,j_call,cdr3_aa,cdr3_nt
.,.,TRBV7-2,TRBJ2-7,CASSPGLPFVHEQYF,TGTGCCAGCAGCCCCGGACTACCTTTCGTCCACGAGCAGTACTTC
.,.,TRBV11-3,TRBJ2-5,CASSSGETQYF,TGTGCCAGCAGCTCAGGGGAGACCCAGTACTTC
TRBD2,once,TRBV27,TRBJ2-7,CASSFRLAPGYEQYF,TGTGCCAGCAGTTTCCGACTAGCCCCTGGTTACGAGCAGTACTTC
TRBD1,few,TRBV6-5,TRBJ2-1,CASRAGGTYNEQFF,TGTGCCAGCAGGGCAGGGGGTACCTACAATGAGCAGTTCTTC
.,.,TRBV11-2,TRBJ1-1,CASSILTSDTEAFF,TGTGCCAGCAGCATATTAACCTCGGACACTGAAGCTTTCTTT
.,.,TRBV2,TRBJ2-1,CATSISLTGSHNEQFF,TGTGCCACCAGTATCTCCTTGACAGGTTCTCACAATGAGCAGTTCTTC
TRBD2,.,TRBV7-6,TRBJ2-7,CASSLVEGGRFYEQYF,TGTGCCAGCAGCTTAGTGGAGGGCGGGAGATTCTACGAGCAGTACTTC
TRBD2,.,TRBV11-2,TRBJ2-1,CASTSRRGVGDYNEQFF,TGTGCCAGCACCTCCAGACGGGGGGTAGGGGATTACAATGAGCAGTTCTTC
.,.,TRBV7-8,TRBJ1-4,CASSPGVLSEKLFF,TGTGCCAGCAGCCCGGGGGTCTTAAGTGAAAAACTGTTTTTT
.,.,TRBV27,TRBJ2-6,CASSLLQGRSGANVLTF,TGTGCCAGCAGTTTATTACAGGGGAGGTCTGGGGCCAACGTCCTGACTTTC
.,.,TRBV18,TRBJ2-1,CASSREDNEQFF,TGTGCCAGCTCACGAGAAGACAATGAGCAGTTCTTC
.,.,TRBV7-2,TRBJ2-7,CASSLAAGWFDEQYF,TGTGCCAGCAGCTTAGCCGCAGGGTGGTTCGACGAGCAGTACTTC
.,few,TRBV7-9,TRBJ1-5,CASSLAGGHSPQHF,TGTGCCAGCAGCTTAGCAGGGGGACATTCCCCCCAGCATTTT
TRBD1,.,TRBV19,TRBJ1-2,CASSRDRGYGYTF,TGTGCCAGTAGTCGGGACAGGGGATATGGCTACACCTTC
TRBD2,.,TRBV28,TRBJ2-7,CASTAGGMAYEQYF,TGTGCCAGCACCGCGGGGGGTATGGCCTACGAGCAGTACTTC